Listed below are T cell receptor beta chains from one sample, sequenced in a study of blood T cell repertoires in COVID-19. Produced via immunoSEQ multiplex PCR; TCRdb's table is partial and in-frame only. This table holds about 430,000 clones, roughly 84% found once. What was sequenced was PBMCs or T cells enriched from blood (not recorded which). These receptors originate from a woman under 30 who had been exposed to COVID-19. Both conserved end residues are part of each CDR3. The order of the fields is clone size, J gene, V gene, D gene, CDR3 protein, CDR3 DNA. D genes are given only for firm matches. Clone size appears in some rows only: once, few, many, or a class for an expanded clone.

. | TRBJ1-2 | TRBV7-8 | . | CASSLSDYGYTF | TGTGCCAGCAGCTTATCTGACTATGGCTACACCTTC
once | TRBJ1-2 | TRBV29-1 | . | CSGVQGGYGYTF | TGCAGCGGAGTTCAGGGCGGCTATGGCTACACCTTC
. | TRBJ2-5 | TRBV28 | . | CASSPWTTQETQYF | TGTGCCAGCAGTCCCTGGACTACCCAAGAGACCCAGTACTTC
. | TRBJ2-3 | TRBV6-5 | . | CATSAGGGLDTQYF | TGTGCCACCTCCGCCGGGGGTGGCTTGGATACGCAGTATTTT
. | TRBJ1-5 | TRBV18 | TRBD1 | CASSPQGGGPNQPQHF | TGTGCCAGCTCACCCCAGGGGGGAGGCCCGAATCAGCCCCAGCATTTT
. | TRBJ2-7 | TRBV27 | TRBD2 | CASSPFAGGPYEQYF | TGTGCCAGCAGTCCCTTCGCGGGAGGGCCTTACGAGCAGTACTTC
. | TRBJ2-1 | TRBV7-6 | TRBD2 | CASSLAILASPNNEQFF | TGTGCCAGCAGCTTAGCTATACTAGCGTCTCCAAACAATGAGCAGTTCTTC
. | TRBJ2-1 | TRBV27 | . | CASRDQGYYNEQFF | TGTGCCAGCAGGGACCAGGGGTACTACAATGAGCAGTTCTTC
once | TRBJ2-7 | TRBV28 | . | CASRQDRYEQYF | TGTGCCAGCAGACAAGACAGGTACGAGCAGTACTTC
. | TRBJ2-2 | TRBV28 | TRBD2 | CAGAGAVTGELFF | TGTGCCGGAGCGGGAGCGGTCACCGGGGAGCTGTTTTTT
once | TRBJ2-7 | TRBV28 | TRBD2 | CASSFRLAGYEQYF | TGTGCCAGCAGTTTTAGACTAGCGGGGTACGAGCAGTACTTC
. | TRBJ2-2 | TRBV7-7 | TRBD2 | CASSLLAGGPNTGELFF | TGTGCCAGCAGCCTACTAGCGGGAGGACCGAACACCGGGGAGCTGTTTTTT
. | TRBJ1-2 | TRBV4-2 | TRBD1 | CASSQVGTGLSYGYTF | TGTGCCAGCAGCCAAGTTGGGACAGGGCTATCCTATGGCTACACCTTC
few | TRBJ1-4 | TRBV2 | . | CASSARTAGNEKLFF | TGTGCCAGCAGTGCCAGGACAGCTGGAAATGAAAAACTGTTTTTT
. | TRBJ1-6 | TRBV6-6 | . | CASTTFREAYNSPLHF | TGTGCCAGCACCACATTTCGGGAGGCTTATAATTCACCCCTCCACTTT
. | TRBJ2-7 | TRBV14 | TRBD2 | CASRLALSPYEQYF | TGTGCCAGCAGACTAGCGCTTTCTCCCTACGAGCAGTACTTC
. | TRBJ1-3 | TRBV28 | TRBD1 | CASSGDRGDTIYF | TGTGCCAGCAGTGGGGACAGGGGGGACACCATATATTTT
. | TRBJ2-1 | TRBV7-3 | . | CASSLTGSGSYNEQFF | TGTGCCAGCAGCTTAACTGGTTCAGGGTCCTACAATGAGCAGTTCTTC